The clone carrying this T cell receptor (beta chain) was seen more than once but under ten times. What it binds is unknown. The CDR3 extends over 17 amino acids. Germline V gene data show CDR1 as SGHNT and CDR2 as YYREEE (reference sequence). Unmatched junction bases numbered 9, after V lost 2 bases and J lost 1 base. The entry originates in a study of breast tumors, draining lymph nodes, adjacent tissues. The study's findings and limits: Tumors had less TCR diversity than lymph nodes, more than nontumor tissue. Luminal-like breast cancer showed significantly greater tumor-nontumor repertoire similarity than basal-like breast cancer did. Findings are consistent with lymph node origin and intratumoral expansion of most tumor T cells.

One entry per CDR3 protein results from TCRdb running MiXCR on the multiplex PCR reads. Of about 31,000 distinct CDR3 sequences listed, under 80% are singletons. Source material: breast tumor tissue. The rearrangement uses TRBV5-4 and TRBJ2-7; 10 bases agree with TRBD2. The sequence derives from a female donor with breast cancer. Some clones in this sample may be carry-over from other donors' samples. As DNA, the CDR3 is TGTGCCAGCAGCTTTCATTACCCTAGCGGGGGTTCCTACGAGCAGTACTTC. It yields the protein CASSFHYPSGGSYEQYF.